The present T cell receptor beta chain was sequenced within a study of blood T cell repertoires in COVID-19. The data were produced by immunoSEQ multiplex PCR, yet TCRdb's version contains in-frame clones alone and is incomplete. The sample comprises 150,000 to 200,000 clones, around nine tenths of which are singletons, and 3.7% rests with the top ten. Germline V gene lookup returns CDR1 GTSNPN and CDR2 SVGIG (reference sequence). This CDR3 is 12 amino acids long. Trimming removed 1 base at V and 11 bases at J, with 12 bases between. The sequence came from a young man with active or convalescent COVID-19. The chain uses TRBV30 and TRBJ2-1; the D gene is possibly TRBD2 (6 bases). The sequenced material came from peripheral blood. CDR3 in amino acids: CAWSDSGTQQFF. Written as DNA, the CDR3 is TGTGCCTGGAGTGACTCCGGGACTCAGCAGTTCTTC.